Listed below are T cell receptor beta chains from one sample, sequenced in a study of EBV T-cell therapy then PD-1 blockade in nasopharyngeal carcinoma. No cognate antigen is known for these TCRs. The assay was immunoSEQ multiplex PCR, and TCRdb's table has in-frame clones only and misses some. Among about 19,000 clones listed, roughly 80% were seen once. The source was CD8+ T cells from blood, collected at roughly day 35 from a patient whose treatment included autologous EBV-specific T cells and nivolumab. These receptors all stem from a middle-aged man with nasopharyngeal carcinoma. The CDR3 runs from the conserved cysteine through the conserved F or W. The D gene is left open where the match is weak. Clone size appears in some rows only: once, few, many, or a class for an expanded clone.

d_call	v_call	j_call	clone_size	cdr3_aa	cdr3_nt
NA	TRBV2	TRBJ2-1	NA	CASRGTYNEQFF	TGTGCCAGCAGAGGCACTTACAATGAGCAGTTCTTC
NA	TRBV4-1	TRBJ2-1	NA	CASSQRGAYEQFF	TGCGCCAGCAGCCAAAGAGGGGCCTATGAGCAGTTCTTC
TRBD1	TRBV4-3	TRBJ2-7	NA	CASSQEPPGTGGNEQYF	TGCGCCAGCAGCCAAGAACCTCCTGGGACAGGGGGCAACGAGCAGTACTTC
NA	TRBV4-1	TRBJ1-2	NA	CASSQINQVNYGYTF	TGCGCCAGCAGCCAAATTAACCAGGTCAACTATGGCTACACCTTC
TRBD1	TRBV4-2	TRBJ2-7	NA	CASSQVIGTGGYEQYF	TGTGCCAGCAGCCAAGTAATTGGGACAGGGGGCTACGAGCAGTACTTC
NA	TRBV3-1/TRBV3-2	TRBJ2-7	NA	CASSPEDSPYEQYF	TGTGCCAGCAGCCCCGAGGACAGTCCCTACGAGCAGTACTTC
NA	TRBV13	TRBJ2-5	NA	CASSFRIEETQYF	TGTGCCAGCAGCTTCCGGATAGAAGAGACCCAGTACTTC
TRBD2	TRBV4-1	TRBJ2-3	NA	CASSQDPPAGGTDTQYF	TGCGCCAGCAGCCAAGATCCACCAGCGGGGGGCACAGATACGCAGTATTTT
TRBD2	TRBV14	TRBJ2-1	NA	CASSQEPLAVVYNEQFF	TGTGCCAGCAGCCAAGAGCCCCTAGCGGTCGTTTACAATGAGCAGTTCTTC
NA	TRBV9	TRBJ2-7	NA	CASSVGVDYSYEQYF	TGTGCCAGCAGCGTAGGGGTCGACTACTCCTACGAGCAGTACTTC
NA	TRBV5-4	TRBJ2-7	NA	CASSSSTRAYEQYF	TGTGCCAGCAGCTCGAGCACCCGGGCCTACGAGCAGTACTTC
NA	TRBV24-1	TRBJ2-1	NA	CATSDFGGPEAFF	TGTGCCACCAGTGATTTTGGAGGCCCAGAGGCGTTCTTC
NA	TRBV6-5	TRBJ2-7	NA	CASSYSGRWSSYEQYF	TGTGCCAGCAGTTACTCTGGACGGTGGAGCTCCTACGAGCAGTACTTC
TRBD1	TRBV11-2	TRBJ2-7	NA	CASSTGTGEYYEQYF	TGTGCCAGCAGCACAGGGACAGGGGAATACTACGAGCAGTACTTC
NA	TRBV19	TRBJ2-3	NA	CASSAGLLSTDTQYF	TGTGCCAGTAGTGCCGGACTACTAAGCACAGATACGCAGTATTTT
NA	TRBV4-1	TRBJ1-3	once	CASSRQYSGNTIYF	TGCGCCAGCAGCCGCCAATACTCTGGAAACACCATATATTTT
NA	TRBV12-3/TRBV12-4	TRBJ1-4	NA	CASSFGPRELFF	TGTGCCAGCAGTTTTGGACCGAGGGAACTGTTTTTT
NA	TRBV3-1/TRBV3-2	TRBJ2-5	NA	CASKQGQETQYF	TGTGCCAGCAAGCAAGGCCAAGAGACCCAGTACTTC
TRBD1	TRBV19	TRBJ1-1	NA	CASSMVRLRGSLNTEAFF	TGTGCCAGTAGTATGGTTAGGCTCAGGGGGAGTTTGAACACTGAAGCTTTCTTT
TRBD1	TRBV7-2	TRBJ2-3	NA	CASSFSGTGSFDTQYF	TGTGCCAGCAGCTTTTCCGGGACAGGGTCTTTTGATACGCAGTATTTT
NA	TRBV4-1	TRBJ1-1	NA	CASSPTGAEAFF	TGCGCCAGCAGCCCCACGGGGGCTGAAGCTTTCTTT
TRBD2	TRBV18	TRBJ2-7	NA	CASSPVKGSLAGLEQYF	TGTGCCAGCTCACCTGTGAAGGGATCCCTAGCGGGGCTCGAGCAGTACTTC
NA	TRBV3-1/TRBV3-2	TRBJ1-5	once	CASSPSTHSNQPQHF	TGTGCCAGCAGCCCTTCTACCCATAGCAATCAGCCCCAGCATTTT